Sequencing of this T cell receptor (beta chain) was carried out in a study of Ad26.COV2.S vaccination and SARS-CoV-2 variants. Treatment given: 15 to 20 received Ad26.COV2.S at low or high dose, single or two shots; 5 received placebo; per-sample allocation not given. After the first vaccine or placebo injection, samples were drawn on day 63. Some clones are missing from TCRdb's copy, which holds only in-frame ones; the method was immunoSEQ multiplex PCR. The sample lists about 350,000 clones; 86% were seen once. The CDR3 is made up of 14 amino acids. Germline V CDR1 and CDR2: SGHTA, FQGNSA. V was clipped by 4 bases and J by 0 bases, with 7 bases between them.

The TCR was taken from a person between 18 and 60 years old who received the Ad26.COV2.S COVID-19 vaccine or a placebo. This sample comprised peripheral blood, obtained in a trial of Ad26.COV2.S vaccine versus placebo. V and J are TRBV7-2 and TRBJ1-3; unclear D gene. The CDR3 bases are TGTGCCAGCAGCTCTGGCAGCTCTGGAAACACCATATATTTT. Amino acids: CASSSGSSGNTIYF.